The clone carrying this TCR beta chain was seen ten or more times. Its antigen is undetermined. The data were obtained in a study of metastatic and nonmetastatic thyroid tumors. Study as a whole: Repertoires from blood and tumor or nodule tissue of malignant and benign thyroid patients were compared.

All patients were untreated before thyroid surgery. Per germline, CDR1 LGHNA and CDR2 YSLEER. The CDR3 sequence is 16 residues long. With V trimmed by 3 bases and J by 2 bases, 8 bases remained unmatched. Points from the study as a whole: A significant increase in TCR beta diversity was reportedly seen in malignant thyroid tumors relative to benign nodules, in blood and tumor.

The authors' processing: A classifier of distant metastasis in papillary thyroid cancer was built from CDR3 differences (across clinicopathological groups). TCRdb re-processed the PCR reads through MiXCR. TCRdb's processing, not the authors', yielded these V and J calls. The table has 20,000 to 25,000 clones, 20% seen once. This receptor was identified in a female donor with papillary thyroid cancer or a benign thyroid nodule (not recorded which). Some clones in this sample may be carry-over from other donors' samples. The sequenced sample consisted of adjacent normal tissue. The V call is TRBV4-3, the J call TRBJ2-3; 7 nucleotides agree with TRBD2. The CDR3: CASSHLPSGDTDTQYF. The CDR3, as DNA: TGCGCCAGCAGCCATCTACCTAGCGGAGACACAGATACGCAGTATTTT.